The present TCR beta chain was sequenced within a study of cytomegalovirus exposure and HLA in healthy donors. Study overall: Both the 120 validation repertoires and the roughly 620 first-cohort repertoires used the same platform, as reported by a later analysis. Study observations and caveats: Most TCR sequences showed up rarely, but some public TCRs showed up in many donors. The study put about 180 TCR beta chains on its list as cytomegalovirus-associated.

Repertoires were generated with immunoSEQ multiplex PCR, while TCRdb's copy carries only in-frame clones and drops some. The profile shows some 140,000 clones, 65% to 90% of them singletons. Donors were drawn from the roughly 130-subject validation cohort, separate from the approximately 680-subject first cohort. Comments on this clone: The target antigen is unknown.

The length of the CDR3 is 16 residues. Trimming shortened V by 2 bases and J by 5 bases, and 15 bases separated the two germline ends. Germline V gene lookup returns CDR1 LGHNA and CDR2 YSLEER. The clonotype comes from a man aged 18 to 29 in good health and CMV-seropositive. This chain links TRBV4-3 with TRBJ1-4; D gene unclear. What was sequenced was PBMCs. The CDR3 spells CASSQTSRRENEKLFF. In DNA form, the CDR3 reads TGCGCCAGCAGCCAAACTTCCCGACGGGAGAATGAAAAACTGTTTTTT.